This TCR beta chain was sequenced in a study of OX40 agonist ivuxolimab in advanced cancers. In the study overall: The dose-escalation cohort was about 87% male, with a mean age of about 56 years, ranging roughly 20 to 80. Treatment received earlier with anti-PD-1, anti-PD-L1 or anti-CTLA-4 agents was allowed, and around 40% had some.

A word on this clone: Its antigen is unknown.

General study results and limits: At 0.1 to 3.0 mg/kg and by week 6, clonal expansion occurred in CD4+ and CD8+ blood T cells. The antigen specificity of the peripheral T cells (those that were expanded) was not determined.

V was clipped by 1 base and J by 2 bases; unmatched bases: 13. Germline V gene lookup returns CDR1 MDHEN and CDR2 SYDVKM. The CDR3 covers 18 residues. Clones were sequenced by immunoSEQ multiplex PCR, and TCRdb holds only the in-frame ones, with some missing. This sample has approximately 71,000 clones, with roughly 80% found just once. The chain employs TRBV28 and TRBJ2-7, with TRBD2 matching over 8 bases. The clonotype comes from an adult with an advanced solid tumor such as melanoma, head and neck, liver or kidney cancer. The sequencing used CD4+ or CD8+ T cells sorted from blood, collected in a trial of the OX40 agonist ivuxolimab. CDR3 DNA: TGTGCCAGCAGTTTATCCCCGCCCACTAGCGGATACACCTACGAGCAGTACTTC. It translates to CASSLSPPTSGYTYEQYF.